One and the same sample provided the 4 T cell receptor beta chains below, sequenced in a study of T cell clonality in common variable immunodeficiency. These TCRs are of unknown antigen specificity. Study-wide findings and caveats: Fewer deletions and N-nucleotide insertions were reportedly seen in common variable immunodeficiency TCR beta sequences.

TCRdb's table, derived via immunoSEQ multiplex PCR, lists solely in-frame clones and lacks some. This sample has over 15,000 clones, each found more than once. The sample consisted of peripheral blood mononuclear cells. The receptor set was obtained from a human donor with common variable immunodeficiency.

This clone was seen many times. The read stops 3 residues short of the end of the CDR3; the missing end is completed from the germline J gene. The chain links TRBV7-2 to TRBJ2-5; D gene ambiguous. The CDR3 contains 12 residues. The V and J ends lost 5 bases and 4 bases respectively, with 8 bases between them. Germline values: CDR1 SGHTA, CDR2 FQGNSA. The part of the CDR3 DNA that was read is TGTGCCAGCAGCCGGGTTGCAGAGACC. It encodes CASSRVAET. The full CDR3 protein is CASSRVAETQYF.

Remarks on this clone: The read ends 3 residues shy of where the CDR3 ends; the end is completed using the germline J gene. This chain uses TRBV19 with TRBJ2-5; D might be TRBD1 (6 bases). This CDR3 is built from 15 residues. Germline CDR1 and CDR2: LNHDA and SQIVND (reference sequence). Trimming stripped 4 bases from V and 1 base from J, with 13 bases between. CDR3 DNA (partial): TGTGCCAGTAGTAAATACAGGGACGTCCAAGAGACC. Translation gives CASSKYRDVQET. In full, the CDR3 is CASSKYRDVQETQYF.

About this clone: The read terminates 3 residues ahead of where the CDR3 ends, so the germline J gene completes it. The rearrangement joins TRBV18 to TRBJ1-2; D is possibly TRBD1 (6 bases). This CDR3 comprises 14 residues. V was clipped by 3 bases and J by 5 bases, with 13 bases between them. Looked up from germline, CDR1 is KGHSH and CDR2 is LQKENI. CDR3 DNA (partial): TGTGCCAGCTCACCGGACAGTGGGTCTTATGGC. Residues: CASSPDSGSYG. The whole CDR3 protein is CASSPDSGSYGYTF.

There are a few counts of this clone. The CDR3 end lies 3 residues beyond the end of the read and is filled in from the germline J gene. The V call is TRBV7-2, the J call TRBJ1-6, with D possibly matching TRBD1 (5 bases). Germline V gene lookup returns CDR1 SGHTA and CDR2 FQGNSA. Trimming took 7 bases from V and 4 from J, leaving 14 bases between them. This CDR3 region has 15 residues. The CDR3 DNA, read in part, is TGTGCCAGCACCTTCGGGGGGACGTATAATTCACCC. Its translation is CASTFGGTYNSP. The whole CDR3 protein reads CASTFGGTYNSPLHF.